The present T cell receptor beta chain was sequenced within a study of T cell repertoires in cytomegalovirus infection. At least ten counts were recorded for this clonotype. The V gene's germline CDR1 is SGHTA and CDR2 FQGNSA. J gave up 8 bases and V 5 bases, and 8 bases lay outside the gene matches. This CDR3 contains 13 residues. TCRdb reanalysed the reads using MiXCR and keeps one entry per CDR3 protein. Of approximately 490,000 distinct CDR3 sequences in the sample, around 11% were seen once. The chain links TRBV7-2 to TRBJ1-2; 7 bases line up with TRBD1. The TCR originated in a human donor in good health (CMV status not recorded). Some clones in this sample may be carry-over from other donors' samples. Sequenced sample: PBMCs. The CDR3 DNA is TGTGCCAGCAGCAAGGGACAGCTGGGCGGCTACACCTTC. Translated, it gives CASSKGQLGGYTF.